This record looks at one T cell receptor beta chain sequence and its context. The CDR3 runs to 14 residues. Trimming took off 2 bases at V and 7 bases at J, with 13 bases between the two ends. Germline V CDR1 and CDR2: SGHKS, YYEKEE (reference sequence). The assay was immunoSEQ multiplex PCR, and TCRdb's table has in-frame clones only and misses some. This sample has about 50,000 clones, with 89% found just once. This record belongs to a study of blood T cell repertoires in COVID-19. Study-level background: Samples came from the United States, Italy and Spain, spanning acute and convalescent COVID-19. The analysed material was cDNA or gDNA that came from T cells, B-cell-depleted T cells, or PBMCs.

Sequenced sample: peripheral blood. The TCR was taken from a woman of 80 years or more with acute or convalescent COVID-19. The chain links TRBV5-5 to TRBJ1-5; tentative D call: TRBD1 (5 bases). CDR3 sequence (DNA): TGTGCCAGCAGCTTCGGGGGGACCGACCAGCCCCAGCATTTT. It encodes CASSFGGTDQPQHF.